This T cell receptor (beta chain) originates from a study of cytomegalovirus exposure and HLA in healthy donors. Study-wide findings and caveats: According to a later analysis, most TCR beta chains associated with CMV appeared HLA-restricted. Prior analysis indicated that the majority of TCR beta V segments exhibited productivity approximately 87% or approximately 30% of the time. Most TCRs appeared rarely, but some public TCRs recurred in many donors. Analysis was performed later, and it showed HLA-associated TCR beta chains to be more clonally expanded than equally common others.

Researchers ran the PCR with 60 Vbeta and 13 Jbeta primers. Clones were sequenced by immunoSEQ multiplex PCR, and TCRdb holds only the in-frame ones, with some missing. In total, the table holds approximately 45,000 clones. Trimming pared 0 bases from V and 0 bases from J, leaving 9 bases between. From germline, CDR1 is GTSNPN and CDR2 SVGIG (reference sequence). This CDR3 has 15 amino acids. In regard to this clone: Its antigen is as yet unknown.

The origin of this receptor is a male donor in good health and CMV-seronegative. The chain links TRBV30 to TRBJ2-1, with D possibly TRBD2 on 6 matching bases. Sequences were obtained from PBMCs. The CDR3 DNA follows: TGTGCCTGGAGTGTCGGGGGAAGCTCCTACAATGAGCAGTTCTTC. Translation: CAWSVGGSSYNEQFF.